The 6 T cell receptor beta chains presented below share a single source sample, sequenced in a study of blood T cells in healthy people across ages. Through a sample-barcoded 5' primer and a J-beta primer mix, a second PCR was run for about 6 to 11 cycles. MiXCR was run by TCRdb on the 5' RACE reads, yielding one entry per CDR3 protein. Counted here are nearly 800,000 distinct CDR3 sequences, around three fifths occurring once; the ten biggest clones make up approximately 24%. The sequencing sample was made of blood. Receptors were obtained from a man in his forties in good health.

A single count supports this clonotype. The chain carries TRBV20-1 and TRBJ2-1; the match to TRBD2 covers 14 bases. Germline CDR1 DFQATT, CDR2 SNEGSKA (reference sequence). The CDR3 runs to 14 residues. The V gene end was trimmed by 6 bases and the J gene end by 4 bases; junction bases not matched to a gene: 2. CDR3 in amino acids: CSARTSGRYNEQFF. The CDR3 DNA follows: TGCAGTGCCAGGACTAGCGGGAGGTACAATGAGCAGTTCTTC.

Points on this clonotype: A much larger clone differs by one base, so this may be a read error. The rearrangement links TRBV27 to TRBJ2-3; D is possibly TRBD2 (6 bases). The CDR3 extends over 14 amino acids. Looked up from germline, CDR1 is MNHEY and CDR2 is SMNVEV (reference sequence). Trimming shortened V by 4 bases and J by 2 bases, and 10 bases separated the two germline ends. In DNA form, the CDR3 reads TGTGCCAGCAGTTCCTGGGACTCCACAGATACGCAGTATTTT. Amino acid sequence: CASSSWDSTDTQYF.

CDR3 protein: CSAREDNEQFF. CDR3 in DNA: TGCAGTGCTAGAGAGGACAATGAGCAGTTCTTC. This chain uses TRBV20-1 with TRBJ2-1; D call uncertain. The CDR3 runs to 11 residues. V was cut by 0 bases and J by 5 bases, with 2 bases left in between. Germline lookup yields CDR1 DFQATT and CDR2 SNEGSKA (reference sequence).

CDR3 sequence reads: CASSQPGNNFYTF. The CDR3 nucleotides are TGTGCCAGCAGTCAACCCGGGAACAATTTCTACACCTTC. The V call is TRBV28, the J call TRBJ1-2; no definite D call. The CDR3 totals 13 residues. V lost 5 bases to trimming and J lost 10 bases, with 17 bases between them. Per germline, CDR1 MDHEN and CDR2 SYDVKM.

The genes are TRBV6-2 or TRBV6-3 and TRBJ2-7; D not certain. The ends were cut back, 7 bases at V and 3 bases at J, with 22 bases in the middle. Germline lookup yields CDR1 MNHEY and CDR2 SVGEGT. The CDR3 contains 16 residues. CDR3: CASIKATGISYYEQYF. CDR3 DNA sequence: TGTGCCAGCATCAAAGCTACGGGTATTTCCTACTACGAGCAGTACTTC.

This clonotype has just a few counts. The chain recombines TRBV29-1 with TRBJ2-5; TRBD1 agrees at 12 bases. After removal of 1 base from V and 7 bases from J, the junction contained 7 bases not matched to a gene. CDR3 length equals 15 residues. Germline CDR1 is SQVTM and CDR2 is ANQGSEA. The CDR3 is CSVEVSGQGAGTQYF. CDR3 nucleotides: TGCAGCGTTGAAGTGTCGGGACAGGGGGCCGGGACCCAGTACTTC. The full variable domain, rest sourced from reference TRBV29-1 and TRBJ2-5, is SAVISQKPSRDICQRGTSLTIQCQVDSQVTMMFWYRQQPGQSLTLIATANQGSEATYESGFVIDKFPISRPNLTFSTLTVSNMSPEDSSIYLCSVEVSGQGAGTQYFGPGTRLLVL.